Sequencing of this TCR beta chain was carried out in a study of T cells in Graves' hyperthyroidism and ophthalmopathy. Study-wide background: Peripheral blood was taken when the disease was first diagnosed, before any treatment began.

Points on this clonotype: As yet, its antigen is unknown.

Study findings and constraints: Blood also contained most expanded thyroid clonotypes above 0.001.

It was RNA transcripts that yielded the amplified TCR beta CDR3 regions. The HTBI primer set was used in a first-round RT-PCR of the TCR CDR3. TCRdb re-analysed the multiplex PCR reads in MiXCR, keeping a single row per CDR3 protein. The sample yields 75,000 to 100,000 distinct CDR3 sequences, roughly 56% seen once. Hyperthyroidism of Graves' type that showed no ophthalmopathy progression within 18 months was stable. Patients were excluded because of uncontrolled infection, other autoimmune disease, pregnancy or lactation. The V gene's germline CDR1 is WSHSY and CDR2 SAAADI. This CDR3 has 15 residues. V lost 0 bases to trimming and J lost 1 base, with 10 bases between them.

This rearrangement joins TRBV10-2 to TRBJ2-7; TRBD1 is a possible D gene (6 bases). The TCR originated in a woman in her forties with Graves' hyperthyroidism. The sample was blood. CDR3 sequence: CASSESGQGSYEQYF. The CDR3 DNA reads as TGCGCCAGCAGTGAGTCGGGACAAGGGTCCTACGAGCAGTACTTC.